This is a list of T cell receptor beta chains from one sample in a study of blood T cell repertoires in COVID-19. Sequenced by immunoSEQ multiplex PCR; TCRdb stores in-frame clones only, minus some. Of about 320,000 clones listed, 85% to 90% are singletons. Sequenced material: PBMCs or T cells enriched from blood (not recorded which). These receptors came from a woman between 18 and 30 years old who had recovered from COVID-19. Each CDR3 is given with its conserved first and last residue. D genes are given only for firm matches. The size entry is marked missing in some rows and otherwise reads once, few, many or a size class.

. | TRBJ2-2 | . | TRBV28 | CASSFTFPAPGELFF | TGTGCCAGCAGTTTTACCTTTCCCGCGCCCGGGGAGCTGTTTTTT
. | TRBJ1-1 | . | TRBV19 | CASIRQGMNTEAFF | TGTGCCAGTATCCGCCAGGGGATGAACACTGAAGCTTTCTTT
few | TRBJ1-1 | . | TRBV12-5 | CASGLDRSTEAFF | TGTGCTAGTGGTTTGGACAGGAGCACTGAAGCTTTCTTT
. | TRBJ2-7 | . | TRBV30 | CAWRSWSYEQYF | TGTGCCTGGAGGTCTTGGAGCTACGAGCAGTACTTC
once | TRBJ1-2 | . | TRBV29-1 | CSVVQSYGYTF | TGCAGCGTTGTACAGAGCTATGGCTACACCTTC
. | TRBJ2-7 | . | TRBV19 | CASSILGGSYEQYF | TGTGCCAGTAGTATACTAGGCGGGTCCTACGAGCAGTACTTC
. | TRBJ1-2 | . | TRBV5-4 | CASSSDSNYGYTF | TGTGCCAGCAGCTCGGACAGTAACTATGGCTACACCTTC
. | TRBJ1-5 | . | TRBV4-1 | CASSTGQMSNQPQHF | TGCGCCAGCAGCACAGGACAGATGAGCAATCAGCCCCAGCATTTT
. | TRBJ1-2 | TRBD1 | TRBV4-1 | CASSHATGRNYGYTF | TGCGCCAGCAGCCATGCGACAGGGAGGAACTATGGCTACACCTTC
once | TRBJ2-4 | . | TRBV3-1/TRBV3-2 | CASSQNYVMSIPYF | TGTGCCAGCAGCCAGAATTATGTAATGAGTATCCCTTACTTC
once | TRBJ2-3 | TRBD1 | TRBV7-3 | CASSLKGQGVITDTQYF | TGTGCCAGCAGCTTAAAGGGACAGGGGGTTATCACAGATACGCAGTATTTT
. | TRBJ2-7 | TRBD2 | TRBV27 | CASSLLTSGPYEQYF | TGTGCCAGCAGTTTATTAACTAGCGGCCCCTACGAGCAGTACTTC
. | TRBJ1-1 | . | TRBV10-3 | CAISPTEVQAFF | TGTGCCATCTCCCCGACCGAGGTCCAAGCTTTCTTT
. | TRBJ2-5 | TRBD2 | TRBV7-8 | CASSLTVSGAQETQYF | TGTGCCAGCAGCTTAACCGTTAGCGGGGCCCAAGAGACCCAGTACTTC
many | TRBJ1-1 | . | TRBV9 | CASSPGQSMNTEAFF | TGTGCCAGCAGCCCAGGACAGTCCATGAACACTGAAGCTTTCTTT
. | TRBJ1-4 | TRBD1 | TRBV9 | CASSVQQGAGEKLFF | TGTGCCAGCAGCGTCCAACAGGGGGCAGGAGAAAAACTGTTTTTT
. | TRBJ1-3 | TRBD1 | TRBV30 | CAWSVDRDSLLSGNTIYF | TGTGCCTGGAGTGTCGACCGGGACAGCCTCCTTTCTGGAAACACCATATATTTT
. | TRBJ2-7 | TRBD2 | TRBV7-9 | CASSPLTSGRSSYEQYF | TGTGCCAGCAGCCCACTGACTAGCGGGAGGAGCTCCTACGAGCAGTACTTC
. | TRBJ1-4 | . | TRBV30 | CAWSVISTDNEKLFF | TGTGCCTGGAGTGTAATATCCACAGATAATGAAAAACTGTTTTTT
. | TRBJ1-1 | . | TRBV18 | CASSPPVWGEAFF | TGTGCCAGCTCACCACCAGTCTGGGGCGAAGCTTTCTTT
. | TRBJ1-6 | . | TRBV4-1 | CASSQDRGFNSPLHF | TGCGCCAGCAGCCAAGATCGGGGATTCAATTCACCCCTCCACTTT
. | TRBJ1-2 | TRBD1 | TRBV19 | CASSIRGQGANYGYTF | TGTGCCAGTAGTATTCGAGGACAGGGAGCTAACTATGGCTACACCTTC
. | TRBJ1-5 | . | TRBV3-1/TRBV3-2 | CASSSQGRQPQHF | TGTGCCAGCAGCTCACAAGGCAGGCAGCCCCAGCATTTT
few | TRBJ2-5 | . | TRBV30 | CAWSVGQYQETQYF | TGTGCCTGGAGTGTGGGCCAGTACCAAGAGACCCAGTACTTC
. | TRBJ2-7 | TRBD2 | TRBV5-4 | CASSLGTSYLEQYF | TGTGCCAGCAGCTTGGGGACTAGCTACCTCGAGCAGTACTTC
. | TRBJ1-1 | TRBD1 | TRBV15 | CATSSTQGGLLRNTEAFF | TGTGCCACCAGCAGCACCCAGGGGGGCCTCCTAAGGAACACTGAAGCTTTCTTT
. | TRBJ1-1 | TRBD1 | TRBV7-6 | CASSDRGHTEAFF | TGTGCCAGCAGCGACAGGGGGCACACTGAAGCTTTCTTT
. | TRBJ2-7 | TRBD1 | TRBV7-9 | CASSSGTGAYEQYF | TGTGCCAGCAGCTCGGGGACAGGGGCCTACGAGCAGTACTTC
many | TRBJ1-2 | . | TRBV5-6 | CASSLGDRANYGYTF | TGTGCCAGCAGCTTGGGCGACAGAGCTAACTATGGCTACACCTTC
. | TRBJ2-7 | TRBD1 | TRBV2 | CASRVGTANSYEQYF | TGTGCCAGCAGAGTTGGGACAGCGAACTCCTACGAGCAGTACTTC
once | TRBJ1-6 | TRBD1 | TRBV15 | CATSTRTGLNSPLHF | TGTGCCACCAGCACTCGGACAGGCTTGAATTCACCCCTCCACTTT
. | TRBJ1-4 | . | TRBV4-1 | CASSVNPLGGFGLFF | TGCGCCAGCAGCGTAAACCCTCTAGGGGGATTCGGGCTGTTTTTT
. | TRBJ1-2 | TRBD1 | TRBV27 | CASSSGTGVYGYTF | TGTGCCAGCAGTAGCGGGACAGGGGTCTATGGCTACACCTTC